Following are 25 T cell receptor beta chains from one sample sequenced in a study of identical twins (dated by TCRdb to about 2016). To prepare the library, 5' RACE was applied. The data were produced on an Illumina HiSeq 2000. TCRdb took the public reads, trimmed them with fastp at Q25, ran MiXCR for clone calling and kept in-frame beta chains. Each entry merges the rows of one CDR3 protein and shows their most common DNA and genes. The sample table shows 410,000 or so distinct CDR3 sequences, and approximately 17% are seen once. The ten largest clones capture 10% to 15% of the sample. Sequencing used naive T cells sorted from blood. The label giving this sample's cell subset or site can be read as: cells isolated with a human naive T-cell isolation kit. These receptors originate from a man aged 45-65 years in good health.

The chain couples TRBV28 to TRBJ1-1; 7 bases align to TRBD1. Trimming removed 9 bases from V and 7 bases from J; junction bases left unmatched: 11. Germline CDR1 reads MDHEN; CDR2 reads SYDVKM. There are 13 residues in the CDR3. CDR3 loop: CASTKGALVEAFF. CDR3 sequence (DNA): TGTGCCAGTACAAAGGGGGCACTTGTTGAAGCTTTCTTT.

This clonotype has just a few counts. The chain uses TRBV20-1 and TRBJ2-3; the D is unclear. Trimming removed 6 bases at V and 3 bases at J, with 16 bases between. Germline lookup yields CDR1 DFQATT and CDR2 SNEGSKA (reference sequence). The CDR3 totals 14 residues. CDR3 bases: TGCAGTGCCGCCCCCTTAGCACAGACAGATACGCAGTATTTT. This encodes CSAAPLAQTDTQYF.

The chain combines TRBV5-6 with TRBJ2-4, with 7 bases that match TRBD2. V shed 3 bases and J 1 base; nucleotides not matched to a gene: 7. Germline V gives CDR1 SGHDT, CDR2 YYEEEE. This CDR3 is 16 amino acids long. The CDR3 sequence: CASSSLAGSAKNIQYF. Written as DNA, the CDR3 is TGTGCCAGCAGCTCGTTAGCGGGTTCGGCCAAAAACATTCAGTACTTC.

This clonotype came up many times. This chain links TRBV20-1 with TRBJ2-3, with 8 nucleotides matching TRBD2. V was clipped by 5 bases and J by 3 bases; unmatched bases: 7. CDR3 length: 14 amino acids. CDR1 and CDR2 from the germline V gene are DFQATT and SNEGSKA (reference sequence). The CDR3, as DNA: TGCAGTGCTCCAGGACTAGCTGGGACAGATACGCAGTATTTT. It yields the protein CSAPGLAGTDTQYF.

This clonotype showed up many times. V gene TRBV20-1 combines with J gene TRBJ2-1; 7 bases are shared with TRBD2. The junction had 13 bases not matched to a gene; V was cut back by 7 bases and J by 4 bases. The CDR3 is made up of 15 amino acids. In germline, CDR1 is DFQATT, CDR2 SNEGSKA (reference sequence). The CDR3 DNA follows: TGCAGTGGAGCGGGCGGGGGTGGGATTTACAATGAGCAGTTCTTC. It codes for CSGAGGGGIYNEQFF.

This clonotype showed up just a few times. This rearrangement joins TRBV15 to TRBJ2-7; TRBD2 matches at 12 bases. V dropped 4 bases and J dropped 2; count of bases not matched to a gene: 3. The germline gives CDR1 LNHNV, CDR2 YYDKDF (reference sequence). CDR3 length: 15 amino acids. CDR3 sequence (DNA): TGTGCCACCAGCATCAGGACTAGCGGGACCTACGAGCAGTACTTC. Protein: CATSIRTSGTYEQYF.

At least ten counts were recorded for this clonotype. The CDR3 protein is CAVQGNPNEKLFF. In DNA, the CDR3 is TGTGCCGTTCAGGGTAACCCTAATGAAAAACTGTTTTTT. The chain couples TRBV10-3 to TRBJ1-4; tentatively, D is TRBD1 (5 bases). Germline assignment: CDR1 ENHRY and CDR2 SYGVKD. The CDR3 is 13 amino acids. With 11 bases removed from V and 3 bases from J, the gap between germline ends came to 13 bases.

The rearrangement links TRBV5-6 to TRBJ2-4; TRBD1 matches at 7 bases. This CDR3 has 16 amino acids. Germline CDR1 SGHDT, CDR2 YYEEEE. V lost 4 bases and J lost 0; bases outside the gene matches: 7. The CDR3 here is CASSKRTGLAKNIQYF. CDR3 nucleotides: TGTGCCAGCAGCAAAAGGACAGGTTTAGCCAAAAACATTCAGTACTTC.

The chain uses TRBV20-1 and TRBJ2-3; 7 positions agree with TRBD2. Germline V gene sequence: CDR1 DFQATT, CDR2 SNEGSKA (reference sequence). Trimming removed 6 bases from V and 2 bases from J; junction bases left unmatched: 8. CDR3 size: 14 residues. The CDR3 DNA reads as TGCAGTGCCCCCGTGGCGGGAGTCACAGATACGCAGTATTTT. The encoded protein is CSAPVAGVTDTQYF.

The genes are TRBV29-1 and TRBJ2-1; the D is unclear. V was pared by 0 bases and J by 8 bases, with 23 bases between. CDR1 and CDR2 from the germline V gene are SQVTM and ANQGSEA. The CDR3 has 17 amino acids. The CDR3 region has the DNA TGCAGCGTTGAAGATGATCCAAGGGCGGTCCAATTAGATGAGCAGTTCTTC. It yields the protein CSVEDDPRAVQLDEQFF.

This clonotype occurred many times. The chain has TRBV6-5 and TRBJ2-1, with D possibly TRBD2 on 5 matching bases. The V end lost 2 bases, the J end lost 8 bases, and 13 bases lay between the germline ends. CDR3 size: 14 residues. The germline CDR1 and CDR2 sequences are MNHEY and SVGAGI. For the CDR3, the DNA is TGTGCCAGCAGTTACCTAGGAGGCCCTCATGAGCAGTTCTTC. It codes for CASSYLGGPHEQFF.

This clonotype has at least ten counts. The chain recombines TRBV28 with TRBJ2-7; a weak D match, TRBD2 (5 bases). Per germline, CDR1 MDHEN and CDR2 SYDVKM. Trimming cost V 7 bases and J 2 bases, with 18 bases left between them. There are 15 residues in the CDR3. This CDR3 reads CASMGRREPTYEQYF. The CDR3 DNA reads TGTGCCAGCATGGGTCGAAGGGAGCCTACCTACGAGCAGTACTTC.

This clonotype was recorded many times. CDR3 coding DNA: TGTGCCAGCAGCCTAAGACAGGGGGCTGGGTACGAGCAGTACTTC. This encodes CASSLRQGAGYEQYF. The rearrangement links TRBV7-3 to TRBJ2-7, with 10 bases lining up with TRBD1. CDR1 SGHTA and CDR2 FQGTGA come from the germline V gene. This CDR3 has 15 amino acids. Trimming at V came to 5 bases and at J to 4 bases, leaving 8 bases not matched to a gene.

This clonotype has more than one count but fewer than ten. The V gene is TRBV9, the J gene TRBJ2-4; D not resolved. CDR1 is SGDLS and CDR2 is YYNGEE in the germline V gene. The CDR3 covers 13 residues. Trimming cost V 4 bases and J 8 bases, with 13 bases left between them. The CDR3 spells CASSSPQGHIQYF. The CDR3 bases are TGTGCCAGCAGCTCCCCCCAAGGGCACATTCAGTACTTC. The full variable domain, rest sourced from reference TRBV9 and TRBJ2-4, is DSGVTQTPKHLITATGQRVTLRCSPRSGDLSVYWYQQSLDQGLQFLIQYYNGEERAKGNILERFSAQQFPDLHSELNLSSLELGDSALYFCASSSPQGHIQYFGAGTRLSVL.

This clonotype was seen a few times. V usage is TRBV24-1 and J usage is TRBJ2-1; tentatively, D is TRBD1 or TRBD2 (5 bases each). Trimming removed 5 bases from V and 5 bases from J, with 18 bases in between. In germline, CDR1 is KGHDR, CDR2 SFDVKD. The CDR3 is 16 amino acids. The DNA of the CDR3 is TGTGCCACCAGTGGGGCCAGCAGAGGGGCCCACAATGAGCAGTTCTTC. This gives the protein CATSGASRGAHNEQFF.

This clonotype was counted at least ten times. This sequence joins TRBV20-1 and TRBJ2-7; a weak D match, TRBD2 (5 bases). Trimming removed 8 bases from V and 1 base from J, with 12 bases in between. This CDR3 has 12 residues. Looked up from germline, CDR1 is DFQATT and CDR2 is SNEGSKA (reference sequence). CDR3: CSTTGVSYEQYF. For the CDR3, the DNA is TGCAGTACCACCGGGGTATCCTACGAGCAGTACTTC.

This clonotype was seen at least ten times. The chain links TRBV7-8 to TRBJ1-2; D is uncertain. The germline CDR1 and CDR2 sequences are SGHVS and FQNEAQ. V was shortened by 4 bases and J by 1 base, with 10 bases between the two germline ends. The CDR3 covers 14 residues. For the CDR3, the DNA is TGTGCCAGCAGCTCCAGCGATTTTAACTATGGCTACACCTTC. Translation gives CASSSSDFNYGYTF.

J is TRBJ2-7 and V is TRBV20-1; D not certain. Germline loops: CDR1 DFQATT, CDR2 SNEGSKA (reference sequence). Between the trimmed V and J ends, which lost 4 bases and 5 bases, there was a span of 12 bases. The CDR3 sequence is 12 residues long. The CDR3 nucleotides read TGCAGTGCTATAGACACGAACCACGAGCAGTACTTC. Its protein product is CSAIDTNHEQYF.

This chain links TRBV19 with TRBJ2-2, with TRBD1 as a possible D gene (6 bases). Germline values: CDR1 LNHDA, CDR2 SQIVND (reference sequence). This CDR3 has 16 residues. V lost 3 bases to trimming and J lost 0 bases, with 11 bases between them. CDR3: CASSIQTGANTGELFF. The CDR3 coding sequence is TGTGCCAGTAGTATCCAGACAGGCGCGAACACCGGGGAGCTGTTTTTT. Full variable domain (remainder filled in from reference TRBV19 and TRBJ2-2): DGGITQSPKYLFRKEGQNVTLSCEQNLNHDAMYWYRQDPGQGLRLIYYSQIVNDFQKGDIAEGYSVSREKKESFPLTVTSAQKNPTAFYLCASSIQTGANTGELFFGEGSRLTVL.

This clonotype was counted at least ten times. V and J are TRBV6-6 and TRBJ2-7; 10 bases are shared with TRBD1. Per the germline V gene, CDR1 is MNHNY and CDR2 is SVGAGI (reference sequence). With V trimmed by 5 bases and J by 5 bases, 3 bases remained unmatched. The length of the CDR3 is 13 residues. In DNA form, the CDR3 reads TGTGCCAGCAGTCCCGGGACAGGGGACGAGCAGTACTTC. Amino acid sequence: CASSPGTGDEQYF.

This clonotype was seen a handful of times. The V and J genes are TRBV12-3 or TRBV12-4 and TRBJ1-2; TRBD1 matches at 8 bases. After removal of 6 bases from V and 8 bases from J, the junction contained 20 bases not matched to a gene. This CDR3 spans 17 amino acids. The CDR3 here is CASRGIGQGTSTHGYTF. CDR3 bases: TGTGCCAGCAGGGGGATAGGACAGGGAACGAGCACGCACGGCTACACCTTC.

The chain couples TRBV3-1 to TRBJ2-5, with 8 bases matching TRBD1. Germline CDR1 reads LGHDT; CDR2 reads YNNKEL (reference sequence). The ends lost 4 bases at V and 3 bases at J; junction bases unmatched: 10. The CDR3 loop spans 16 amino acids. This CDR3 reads CASSRPVQGAKETQYF. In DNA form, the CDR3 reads TGTGCCAGCAGCCGCCCGGTGCAGGGGGCGAAAGAGACCCAGTACTTC.

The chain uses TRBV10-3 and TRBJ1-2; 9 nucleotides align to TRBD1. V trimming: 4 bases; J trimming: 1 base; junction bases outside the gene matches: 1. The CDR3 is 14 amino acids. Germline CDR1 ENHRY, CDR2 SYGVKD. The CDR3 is CAISGQGGNYGYTF. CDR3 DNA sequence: TGTGCCATCAGTGGACAGGGGGGTAACTATGGCTACACCTTC.

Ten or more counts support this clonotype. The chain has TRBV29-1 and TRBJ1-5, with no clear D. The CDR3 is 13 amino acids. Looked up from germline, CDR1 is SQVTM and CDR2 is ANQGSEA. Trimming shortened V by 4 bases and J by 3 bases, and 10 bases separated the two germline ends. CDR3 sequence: CSVVSGPNQPQHF. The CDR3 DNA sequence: TGCAGCGTTGTTTCGGGTCCCAATCAGCCCCAGCATTTT.

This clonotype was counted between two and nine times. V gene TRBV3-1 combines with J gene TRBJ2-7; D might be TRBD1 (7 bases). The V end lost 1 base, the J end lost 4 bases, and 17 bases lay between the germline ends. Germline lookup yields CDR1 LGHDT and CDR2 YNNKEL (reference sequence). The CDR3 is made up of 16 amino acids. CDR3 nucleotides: TGTGCCAGCAGCCAAGCAAGCAGGGGGAGGATGTACGAGCAGTACTTC. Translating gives CASSQASRGRMYEQYF.